This T cell receptor (beta chain) was profiled in a study of blood T cell repertoires in COVID-19. At the level of the study: Samples taken during acute and convalescent COVID-19 were collected in the United States, Italy and Spain. Sources were T cells, B-cell-depleted T cells, or PBMCs; the material itself was cDNA or gDNA.

Study processing details: Reference gene primers were amplified, and this amplification served to estimate nucleated cell counts. This table comes from immunoSEQ multiplex PCR, and its TCRdb copy is limited to in-frame clones, with some not included. That table gives V, J and clone size, and the DNA gave D and trimming. The sample contains 250,000 or so clones, roughly 84% of which appear only once. The germline V gene has CDR1 SNHLY and CDR2 FYNNEI. This CDR3 is built from 14 residues. V lost 10 bases, J lost 4 bases, and 12 bases stayed unmatched. Sequencing was carried out using peripheral blood. The rearrangement links TRBV2 to TRBJ2-7, with 8 positions matching TRBD1. The TCR was taken from a man between 60 and 70 years old with acute or convalescent COVID-19. The CDR3 DNA sequence: TGTGCCACCCAATCGGGCAGGGGGCCGTACGAGCAGTACTTC. This sequence encodes CATQSGRGPYEQYF.